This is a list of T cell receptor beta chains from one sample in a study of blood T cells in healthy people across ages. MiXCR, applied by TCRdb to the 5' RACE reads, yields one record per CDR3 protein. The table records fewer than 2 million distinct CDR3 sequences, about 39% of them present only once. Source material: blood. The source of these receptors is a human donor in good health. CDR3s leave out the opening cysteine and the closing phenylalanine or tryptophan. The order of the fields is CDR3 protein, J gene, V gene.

CDR3aa: ASSLVGGTLAKNIQY; j_gene: TRBJ2-4; v_gene: TRBV7-2
CDR3aa: ASRRGSPYGQY; j_gene: TRBJ2-7; v_gene: TRBV7-9
CDR3aa: ASSTGAGQPQH; j_gene: TRBJ1-5; v_gene: TRBV12-3/TRBV12-4
CDR3aa: SAREAIGAFNGYT; j_gene: TRBJ1-2; v_gene: TRBV20-1
CDR3aa: ATSRHSLNYNEQF; j_gene: TRBJ2-1; v_gene: TRBV15
CDR3aa: ASSYTQAYEQY; j_gene: TRBJ2-7; v_gene: TRBV7-2
CDR3aa: ASSPYRGEQF; j_gene: TRBJ2-1; v_gene: TRBV4-3
CDR3aa: ASSSDSQLGYT; j_gene: TRBJ1-2; v_gene: TRBV11-3
CDR3aa: ASSVDVGQGVFASPLH; j_gene: TRBJ1-6; v_gene: TRBV9
CDR3aa: ASSLGLGQGGHNEQF; j_gene: TRBJ2-1; v_gene: TRBV11-3
CDR3aa: ASSLGPQGAGEKLF; j_gene: TRBJ1-4; v_gene: TRBV5-1
CDR3aa: SAPRGGSREQY; j_gene: TRBJ2-7; v_gene: TRBV20-1
CDR3aa: ASSPQGDNEQF; j_gene: TRBJ2-1; v_gene: TRBV7-9
CDR3aa: AGSRVGPANTEAF; j_gene: TRBJ1-1; v_gene: TRBV6-5
CDR3aa: ASSLAGAGGGYEQY; j_gene: .; v_gene: TRBV7-2
CDR3aa: ASSQVQNTEAF; j_gene: TRBJ1-1; v_gene: TRBV4-1
CDR3aa: SALEGADTQY; j_gene: TRBJ2-3; v_gene: TRBV29-1
CDR3aa: ASTTAYSRYQETQY; j_gene: TRBJ2-5; v_gene: TRBV4-2
CDR3aa: ASSADSSQETQY; j_gene: TRBJ2-5; v_gene: TRBV6-5
CDR3aa: ASSIKAGIQY; j_gene: TRBJ2-4; v_gene: TRBV12-3/TRBV12-4
CDR3aa: ASSQAPMGNQPQH; j_gene: TRBJ1-5; v_gene: TRBV4-1
CDR3aa: ASSQDSTQEHGYT; j_gene: TRBJ1-2; v_gene: TRBV3-1
CDR3aa: SAKGGSSYNEQF; j_gene: TRBJ2-1; v_gene: TRBV20-1
CDR3aa: SARFRDRDFRETQY; j_gene: TRBJ2-5; v_gene: TRBV20-1
CDR3aa: ASSQPRAGLASPLH; j_gene: TRBJ1-6; v_gene: TRBV4-1
CDR3aa: ASSGTARQETQY; j_gene: TRBJ2-5; v_gene: TRBV2
CDR3aa: ASSLGTRLTRTGTDTQY; j_gene: TRBJ2-3; v_gene: TRBV7-2
CDR3aa: ASSHTQRGGTEQF; j_gene: TRBJ2-1; v_gene: TRBV6-4
CDR3aa: ASSYSTPSGAMTYNEQF; j_gene: TRBJ2-1; v_gene: TRBV6-5
CDR3aa: ASSSLTSRGETQY; j_gene: .; v_gene: TRBV5-4
CDR3aa: ASSQPEIAGPNTEAF; j_gene: TRBJ1-1; v_gene: TRBV4-2
CDR3aa: SVLAGEQY; j_gene: TRBJ2-7; v_gene: TRBV29-1
CDR3aa: ASSPWTSGGARSYNEQF; j_gene: TRBJ2-1; v_gene: TRBV6-1
CDR3aa: ASSVGGLAGRLSNEQF; j_gene: TRBJ2-1; v_gene: TRBV27
CDR3aa: ASRSDGTTPYNEQF; j_gene: TRBJ2-1; v_gene: TRBV7-2
CDR3aa: ASTSRRQGAHSPLH; j_gene: TRBJ1-6; v_gene: TRBV6-2/TRBV6-3
CDR3aa: ASSVMGFQETQY; j_gene: TRBJ2-5; v_gene: TRBV5-6
CDR3aa: ASSFWGEETRY; j_gene: TRBJ2-5; v_gene: TRBV5-5
CDR3aa: AISGGQIYYGYT; j_gene: TRBJ1-2; v_gene: TRBV10-3
CDR3aa: ASIKLTGTSKRNEQF; j_gene: TRBJ2-1; v_gene: TRBV6-2/TRBV6-3
CDR3aa: ASSVTGGSYGYT; j_gene: TRBJ1-2; v_gene: TRBV9
CDR3aa: ASSEYTGPYNEQF; j_gene: TRBJ2-1; v_gene: TRBV25-1
CDR3aa: SASGLSQGRGEAF; j_gene: TRBJ1-1; v_gene: TRBV20-1
CDR3aa: SAITAVRETQY; j_gene: TRBJ2-5; v_gene: TRBV20-1
CDR3aa: ASSLSVGTTPFYEQY; j_gene: .; v_gene: TRBV5-1
CDR3aa: SARVRRDRDTEAF; j_gene: TRBJ1-1; v_gene: TRBV20-1
CDR3aa: ASSQEPLMGNYGYT; j_gene: TRBJ1-2; v_gene: TRBV4-2
CDR3aa: ASSPGQGGTLDGYT; j_gene: TRBJ1-2; v_gene: TRBV5-5
CDR3aa: ASSRGNPSYNEQF; j_gene: TRBJ2-1; v_gene: TRBV7-2
CDR3aa: SVITGTYGYT; j_gene: TRBJ1-2; v_gene: TRBV29-1
CDR3aa: ASSISWDRNEKLF; j_gene: TRBJ1-4; v_gene: TRBV5-1
CDR3aa: ASSSGGWAPDTQY; j_gene: TRBJ2-3; v_gene: TRBV9
CDR3aa: ASSFQGGDTQY; j_gene: TRBJ2-3; v_gene: TRBV7-8
CDR3aa: SARDQRGTSGGVYEQY; j_gene: TRBJ2-7; v_gene: TRBV20-1
CDR3aa: ASSFWGPTNIQY; j_gene: TRBJ2-4; v_gene: TRBV12-3/TRBV12-4
CDR3aa: ASSQGDRQY; j_gene: TRBJ2-3; v_gene: TRBV14
CDR3aa: ASSLPTNSQY; j_gene: TRBJ2-4; v_gene: TRBV11-2
CDR3aa: ASNPTRGGISYEQY; j_gene: TRBJ2-7; v_gene: TRBV6-2/TRBV6-3
CDR3aa: ASSQRERSYNEQF; j_gene: TRBJ2-1; v_gene: TRBV4-1
CDR3aa: ASSVSGYQETQY; j_gene: TRBJ2-5; v_gene: TRBV9